The next 5 T cell receptor beta chains were all read from a single sample in a study of CD8+ T cells in alopecia areata. This sample's treatment: oral pan-JAK inhibitor, 5-10 mg twice daily. In each case, RNA was isolated and then reverse transcribed into cDNA as the sequencing template. Clones were sequenced by immunoSEQ multiplex PCR, and TCRdb holds only the in-frame ones, with some missing. The table has hundreds of thousands of clones, 60% seen once; the top ten hold around 0.84%. Source: CD4+ T cells sorted from blood, taken at week 52, from a patient treated with tofacitinib. The receptor source for this set is a human donor with alopecia areata.

This chain links TRBV6-6 with TRBJ1-3; D remains unclear. Trimming pared 7 bases from V and 0 bases from J, leaving 7 bases between. Germline V CDR1 and CDR2: MNHNY, SVGAGI (reference sequence). This CDR3 is 13 amino acids long. The CDR3 nucleotides read TGTGCCAGCACCTCAACCTCTGGAAACACCATATATTTT. It specifies CASTSTSGNTIYF.

The V call is TRBV21-1, the J call TRBJ2-5; the table's D call of TRBD1 was not tested on the DNA. TRBV21-1 is classified as a pseudogene. The CDR3 consists of 17 residues. The CDR3 here is CASSKAPGQGLGETQYF. CDR3 bases: TGTGCCAGCAGCAAAGCTCCGGGACAGGGGTTGGGGGAGACCCAGTACTTC.

V usage is TRBV6-5 and J usage is TRBJ1-6; D unclear. There are 15 residues in the CDR3. Trimming took 0 bases from V and 7 from J, leaving 10 bases between them. Looked up from germline, CDR1 is MNHEY and CDR2 is SVGAGI. The chain's CDR3 is CASSYSLNGNSPLHF. The CDR3 DNA reads TGTGCCAGCAGTTACTCGCTGAACGGGAATTCACCCCTCCACTTT.

This sequence joins TRBV29-1 and TRBJ2-1; 11 bases align to TRBD1. V shed 3 bases and J 8 bases; nucleotides not matched to a gene: 9. The CDR3 contains 15 residues. Germline CDR1 and CDR2: SQVTM and ANQGSEA. The DNA for the CDR3 is TGCAGCGTTGACCTGGGATGGGACAGGGGGTATGAGCAGTTCTTC. It yields the protein CSVDLGWDRGYEQFF.

This chain uses TRBV7-2 with TRBJ2-1, with D possibly matching TRBD2 (5 bases). The CDR3 consists of 13 residues. Trimming took off 3 bases at V and 7 bases at J, with 10 bases between the two ends. Germline CDR1 reads SGHTA; CDR2 reads FQGNSA. The CDR3 bases are TGTGCCAGCAGCTTCGCCCAGCGGAATGAGCAGTTCTTC. Translating gives CASSFAQRNEQFF.